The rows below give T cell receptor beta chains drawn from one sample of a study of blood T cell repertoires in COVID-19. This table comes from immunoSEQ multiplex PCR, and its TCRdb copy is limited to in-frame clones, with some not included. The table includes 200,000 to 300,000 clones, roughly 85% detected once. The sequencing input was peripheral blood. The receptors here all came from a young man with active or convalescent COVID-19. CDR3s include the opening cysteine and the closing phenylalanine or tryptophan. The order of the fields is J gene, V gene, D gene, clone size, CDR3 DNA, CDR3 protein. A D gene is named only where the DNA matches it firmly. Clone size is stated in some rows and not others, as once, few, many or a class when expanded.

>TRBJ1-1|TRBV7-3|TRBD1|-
TGTGCCAGCAGCATTGAAGGACAGGATGAAGCTTTCTTT
CASSIEGQDEAFF
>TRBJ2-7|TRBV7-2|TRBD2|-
TGTGCCAGCAGCTTATCTCCTAGCGGGGGATACTACGAGCAGTACTTC
CASSLSPSGGYYEQYF
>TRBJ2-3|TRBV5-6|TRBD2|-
TGTGCCAGCAGCCGTAGCGGGAGGACCGATACGCAGTATTTT
CASSRSGRTDTQYF
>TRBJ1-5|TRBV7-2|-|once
TGTGCCAGCAGCTTAGCTAGGGGTCAGCCCCAGCATTTT
CASSLARGQPQHF
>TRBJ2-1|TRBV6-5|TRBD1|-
TGTGCCAGCACTACAAGCAGGGGGCTCAATGAGCAGTTCTTC
CASTTSRGLNEQFF
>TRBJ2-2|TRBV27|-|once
TGTGCCAGCAGTTACCTACCGACAGGGAACACCGGGGAGCTGTTTTTT
CASSYLPTGNTGELFF
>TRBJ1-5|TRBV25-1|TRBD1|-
TGTGCCAGCAGTGATTCCAGGGGGCTTTGGCAGCCCCAGCATTTT
CASSDSRGLWQPQHF
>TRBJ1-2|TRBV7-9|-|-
TGTGCCAGCAGCTTAGGGACAGCCTTTGGGTATGGCTACACCTTC
CASSLGTAFGYGYTF
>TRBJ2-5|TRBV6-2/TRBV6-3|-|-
TGTGCCAGCAGTCCGTCATTAGCGTTCACAGAGACCCAGTACTTC
CASSPSLAFTETQYF
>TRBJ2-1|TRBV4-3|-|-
TGCGCCAGCAGCCAAGAAACAGACGGGGTATTGTATGAGCAGTTCTTC
CASSQETDGVLYEQFF
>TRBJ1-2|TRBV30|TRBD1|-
TGTGCCTGGAGTGTAATCATCGGGGGACAGGGGGCCCGTGGCTACACCTTC
CAWSVIIGGQGARGYTF
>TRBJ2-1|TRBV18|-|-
TGTGCCAGCTCACCCCGACTAGATCACGACGAGCAGTTCTTC
CASSPRLDHDEQFF
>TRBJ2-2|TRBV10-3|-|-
TGTGCCATCAGGGACACAGGGAGCGAGAACACCGGGGAGCTGTTTTTT
CAIRDTGSENTGELFF
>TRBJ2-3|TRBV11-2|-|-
TGTGCCAGCAGCTTAGGCTCACTCCCGGGGGAGACAGATACGCAGTATTTT
CASSLGSLPGETDTQYF
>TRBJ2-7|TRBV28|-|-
TGTGCCAGCAGTTTAACGGCTACAGGTCACTACGAGCAGTACTTC
CASSLTATGHYEQYF
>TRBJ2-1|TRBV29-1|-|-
TGCAGCACCCTGGGGAGAAATGAGCAGTTCTTC
CSTLGRNEQFF
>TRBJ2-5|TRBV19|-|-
TGTGCCAGTAGTACCCGTGGGGCGGGGATAAAAGGGGAGACCCAGTACTTC
CASSTRGAGIKGETQYF
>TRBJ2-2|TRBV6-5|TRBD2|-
TGTGCCAGCAGTTTCAGCGGGAGGAACACCGGGGAGCTGTTTTTT
CASSFSGRNTGELFF
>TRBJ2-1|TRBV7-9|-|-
TGTGCCAGCAGCCAGCAGGGTACGGAGCAGTTCTTC
CASSQQGTEQFF
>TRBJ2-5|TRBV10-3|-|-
TGTGCCATCAGTGAGGCTAGTGGGGAGACCCAGTACTTC
CAISEASGETQYF
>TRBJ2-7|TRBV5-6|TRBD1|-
TGTGCCAGCAGCTCCGGGACAGTGAACGAGCAGTACTTC
CASSSGTVNEQYF
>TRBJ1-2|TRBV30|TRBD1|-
TGTGCCTGGATACCCCTCGGGAGGGGGCTAACTAATTATGGCTACACCTTC
CAWIPLGRGLTNYGYTF
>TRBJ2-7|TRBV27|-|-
TGTGCCAGCGGGAGATCCTCTGTTTACGAGCAGTACTTC
CASGRSSVYEQYF
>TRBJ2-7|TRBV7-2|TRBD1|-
TGTGCCAGCAGCCCTCGCCCAGGGGGAGTCAGCCGCTACGAGCAGTACTTC
CASSPRPGGVSRYEQYF
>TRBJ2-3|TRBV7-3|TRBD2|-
TGTGCCAGCAGCTTAGCGGGGGTGAACACAGATACGCAGTATTTT
CASSLAGVNTDTQYF
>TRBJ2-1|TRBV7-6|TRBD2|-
TGTGCCAGCAGCTGGGGGGCTAGCGGGAGATTGAGTGAGCAGTTCTTC
CASSWGASGRLSEQFF
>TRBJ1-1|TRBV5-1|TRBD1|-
TGCGCCAGCAGGCCTCCGGGACAGGGCACTCGGACTGAAGCTTTCTTT
CASRPPGQGTRTEAFF
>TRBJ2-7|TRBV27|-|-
TGTGCCAGCAGTCAGGGGTGGAACGAGCAGTACTTC
CASSQGWNEQYF
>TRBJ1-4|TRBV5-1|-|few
TGCGCCAGCAGTTTTAACCAGCGCTCAACTAATGAAAAACTGTTTTTT
CASSFNQRSTNEKLFF
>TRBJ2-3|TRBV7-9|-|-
TGTGCCAGCAGCTTGGCCGGGGTAGGGACAGATACGCAGTATTTT
CASSLAGVGTDTQYF
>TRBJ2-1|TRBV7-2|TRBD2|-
TGTGCCAGCAGCTTAATGATCAGCGGGGGTTACAATGAGCAGTTCTTC
CASSLMISGGYNEQFF
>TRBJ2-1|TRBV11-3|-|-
TGTGCCAGCAGCTTAGGTGGAGCCAATTCCGACAATGAGCAGTTCTTC
CASSLGGANSDNEQFF
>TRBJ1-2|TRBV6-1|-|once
TGTGCCAGCAGTGACACAGGTGTCTATGGCTACACCTTC
CASSDTGVYGYTF
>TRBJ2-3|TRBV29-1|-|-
TGCAGCGTTGAAGAATGGTCTAGTTCAGATACGCAGTATTTT
CSVEEWSSSDTQYF
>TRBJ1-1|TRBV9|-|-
TGTGCCAGCAGCGTAGCTACAGCCCAGGGGAAGGCTGAAGCTTTCTTT
CASSVATAQGKAEAFF
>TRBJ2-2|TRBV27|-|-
TGTGCCAGCGTCGACAGATCCACCGGGGAGCTGTTTTTT
CASVDRSTGELFF
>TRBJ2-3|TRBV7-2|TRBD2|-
TGTGCCAGCAGCTCCCCAGCGGGAGGCGTTACAGATACGCAGTATTTT
CASSSPAGGVTDTQYF
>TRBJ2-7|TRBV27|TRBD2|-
TGTGCCAGCAGTCCGAGGACTAGTTTTGCGAATGCGAAGCACGAGCAGTACTTC
CASSPRTSFANAKHEQYF
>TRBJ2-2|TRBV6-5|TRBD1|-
TGTGCCAGCAGAACCGGGACAGCGAACACCGGGGAGCTGTTTTTT
CASRTGTANTGELFF
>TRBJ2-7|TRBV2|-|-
TGTGCCAGCAGTAGTAGCAGGGACGAGCAGTACTTC
CASSSSRDEQYF
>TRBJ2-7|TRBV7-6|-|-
TGTGCCAGCAGCTTAGCGACGGCCGGGAGTCAGACCGAGCAGTACTTC
CASSLATAGSQTEQYF
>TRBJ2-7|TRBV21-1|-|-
TGTGCCAGCAGCTCTTGGACAGTTCGCGCCTACGAGCAGTACTTC
CASSSWTVRAYEQYF
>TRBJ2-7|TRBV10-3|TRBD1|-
TGTGCCATCAGTGAGAGGGACAGTCATTACGAGCAGTACTTC
CAISERDSHYEQYF
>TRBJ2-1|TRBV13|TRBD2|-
TGTGCCAGCAGCCCGCGACTAGCGGGAGCCAATGAGCAGTTCTTC
CASSPRLAGANEQFF
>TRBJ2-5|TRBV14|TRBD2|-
TGTGCCAGCAGCCAGGTAGCGGGAGTGGAGACCCAGTACTTC
CASSQVAGVETQYF